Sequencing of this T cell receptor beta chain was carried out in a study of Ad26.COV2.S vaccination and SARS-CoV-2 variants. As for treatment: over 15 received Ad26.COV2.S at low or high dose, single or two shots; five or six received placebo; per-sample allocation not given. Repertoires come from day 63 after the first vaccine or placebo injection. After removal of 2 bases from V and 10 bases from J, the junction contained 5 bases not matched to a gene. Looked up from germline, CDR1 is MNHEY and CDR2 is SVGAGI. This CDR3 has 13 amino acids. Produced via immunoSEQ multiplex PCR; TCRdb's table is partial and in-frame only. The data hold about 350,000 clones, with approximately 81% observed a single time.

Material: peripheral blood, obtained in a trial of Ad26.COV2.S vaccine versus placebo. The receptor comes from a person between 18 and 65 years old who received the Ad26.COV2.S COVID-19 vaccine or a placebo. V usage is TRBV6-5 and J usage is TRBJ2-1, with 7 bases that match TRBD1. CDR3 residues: CASSYRTGAEQFF. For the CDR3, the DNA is TGTGCCAGCAGTTACCGAACAGGGGCCGAGCAGTTCTTC.